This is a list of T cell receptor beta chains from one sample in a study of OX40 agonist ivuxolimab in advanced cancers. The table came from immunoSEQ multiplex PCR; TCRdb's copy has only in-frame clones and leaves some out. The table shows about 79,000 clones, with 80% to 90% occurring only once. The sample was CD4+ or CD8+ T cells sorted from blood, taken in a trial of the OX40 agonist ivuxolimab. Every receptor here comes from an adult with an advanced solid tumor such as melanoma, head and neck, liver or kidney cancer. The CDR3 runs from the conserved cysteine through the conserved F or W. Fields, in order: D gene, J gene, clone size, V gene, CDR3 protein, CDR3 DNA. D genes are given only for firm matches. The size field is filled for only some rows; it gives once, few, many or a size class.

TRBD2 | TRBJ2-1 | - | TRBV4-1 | CASSQPGRASGRGNEQFF | TGCGCCAGCAGCCAGCCCGGTAGGGCTAGCGGGAGGGGCAATGAGCAGTTCTTC
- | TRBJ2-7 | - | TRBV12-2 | CASRYRLPSYEQYF | TGTGCAAGTCGCTACCGTCTCCCTTCCTACGAGCAGTACTTC
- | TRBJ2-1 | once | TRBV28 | CASSPRLQDNEQFF | TGTGCCAGCAGTCCACGGTTACAAGACAATGAGCAGTTCTTC
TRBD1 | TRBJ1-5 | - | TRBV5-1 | CASSLDRGSSAQHF | TGTGCCAGCAGCTTGGACAGGGGGAGTTCGGCCCAGCATTTT
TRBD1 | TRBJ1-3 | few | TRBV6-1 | CASSGWTGGNTIYF | TGTGCCAGCAGCGGGTGGACAGGAGGAAACACCATATATTTT
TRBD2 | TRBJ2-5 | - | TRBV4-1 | CASSQMPASASGREGETQYF | TGCGCCAGCAGCCAAATGCCAGCATCGGCTAGCGGGAGAGAGGGGGAGACCCAGTACTTC
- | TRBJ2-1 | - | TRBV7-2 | CASSSSLEQFF | TGTGCCAGCAGCTCCTCCCTTGAGCAGTTCTTC
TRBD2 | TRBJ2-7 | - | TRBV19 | CASSRKGYQTSGYEQYF | TGTGCCAGTAGCCGCAAGGGGTATCAAACTAGCGGCTACGAGCAGTACTTC
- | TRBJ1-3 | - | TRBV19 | CASSIDRAGGSGNTIYF | TGTGCCAGTAGTATAGATAGAGCAGGCGGCTCTGGAAACACCATATATTTT
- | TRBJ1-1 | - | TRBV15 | CATSRVNTEAFF | TGTGCCACCAGCCGGGTCAACACTGAAGCTTTCTTT
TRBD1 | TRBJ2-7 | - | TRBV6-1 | CASSGGDRGIDEQYF | TGTGCCAGCAGTGGGGGGGACAGGGGGATCGACGAGCAGTACTTC
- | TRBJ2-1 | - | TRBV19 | CASSMGLAFYNEQFF | TGTGCCAGTAGTATGGGCCTAGCCTTCTACAATGAGCAGTTCTTC
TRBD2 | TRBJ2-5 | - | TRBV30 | CAWSTPVGGRIQETQYF | TGTGCCTGGAGTACACCCGTAGGCGGGAGGATCCAAGAGACCCAGTACTTC
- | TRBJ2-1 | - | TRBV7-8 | CASSFGQASYNEQFF | TGTGCCAGCAGCTTTGGGCAGGCCTCCTACAATGAGCAGTTCTTC
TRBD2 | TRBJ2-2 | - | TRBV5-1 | CASSREAGADTGELFF | TGCGCCAGCAGCCGCGAGGCGGGAGCGGATACCGGGGAGCTGTTTTTT
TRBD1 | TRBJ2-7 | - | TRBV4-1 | CASSQDHRQGGSYEQYF | TGCGCCAGCAGCCAAGACCACCGACAGGGGGGGTCCTACGAGCAGTACTTC
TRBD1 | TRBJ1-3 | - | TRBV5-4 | CASSLDFGQGLSGNTIYF | TGTGCCAGCAGCTTGGATTTCGGACAGGGCCTCTCTGGAAACACCATATATTTT
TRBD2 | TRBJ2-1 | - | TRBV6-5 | CASSRAGGPNEQFF | TGTGCCAGCAGTAGGGCGGGAGGGCCGAATGAGCAGTTCTTC
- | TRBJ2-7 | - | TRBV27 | CASSPRDGPYEQYF | TGTGCCAGCAGTCCGAGGGACGGCCCCTACGAGCAGTACTTC
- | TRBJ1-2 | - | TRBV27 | CASSSPLRDGYTF | TGTGCCAGCAGTTCCCCCCTCAGGGATGGCTACACCTTC
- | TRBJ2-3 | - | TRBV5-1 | CASSTGLLADTQYF | TGCGCCAGCAGCACCGGACTACTCGCAGATACGCAGTATTTT
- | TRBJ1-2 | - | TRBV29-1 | CSVAGLNNYGYTF | TGCAGCGTCGCTGGGTTGAATAACTATGGCTACACCTTC
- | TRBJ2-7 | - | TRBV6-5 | CASSPTRDEQYF | TGTGCCAGCAGTCCGACTAGAGACGAGCAGTACTTC
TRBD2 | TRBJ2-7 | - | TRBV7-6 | CASSPRGGGLAGAYYEQYF | TGTGCCAGCAGCCCCAGAGGGGGGGGACTAGCGGGAGCGTACTACGAGCAGTACTTC
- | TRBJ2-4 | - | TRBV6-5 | CASSSAVFKNIQYF | TGTGCCAGCAGCTCCGCGGTCTTCAAAAACATTCAGTACTTC
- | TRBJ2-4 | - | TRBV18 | CASSPQGGKNIQYF | TGTGCCAGCTCACCACAAGGAGGCAAAAACATTCAGTACTTC
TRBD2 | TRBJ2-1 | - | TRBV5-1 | CASSLAAGTKNYNEQFF | TGCGCCAGCAGCTTGGCCGCGGGGACTAAGAACTACAATGAGCAGTTCTTC
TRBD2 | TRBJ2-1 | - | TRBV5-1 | CASSISGSSYNEQFF | TGCGCCAGCAGCATTAGCGGGAGCTCCTACAATGAGCAGTTCTTC
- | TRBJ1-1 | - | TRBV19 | CASSIGRTEAFF | TGTGCCAGTAGTATAGGCAGAACTGAAGCTTTCTTT
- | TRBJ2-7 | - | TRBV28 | CASINSYEQYF | TGTGCCAGCATTAACTCCTACGAGCAGTACTTC
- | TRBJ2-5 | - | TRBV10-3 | CAITGQKGETQYF | TGTGCCATCACGGGACAAAAGGGAGAGACCCAGTACTTC
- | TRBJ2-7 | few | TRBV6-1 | CASSGPRDGNSYEQYF | TGTGCCAGCAGTGGGCCCCGGGACGGAAATTCCTACGAGCAGTACTTC
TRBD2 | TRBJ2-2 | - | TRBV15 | CATSRDPPLAGGYTGELFF | TGTGCCACCAGCAGAGACCCACCACTAGCGGGAGGGTACACCGGGGAGCTGTTTTTT
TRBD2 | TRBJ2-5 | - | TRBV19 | CASSIGPAGEGETQYF | TGTGCCAGTAGTATCGGGCCAGCGGGAGAGGGGGAGACCCAGTACTTC
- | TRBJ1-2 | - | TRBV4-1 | CASSLTQNDEYGYTF | TGCGCCAGCAGCCTAACCCAAAATGACGAGTATGGCTACACCTTC
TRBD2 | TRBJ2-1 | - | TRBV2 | CASNPIAGGEQFF | TGTGCCAGTAATCCTATAGCGGGAGGAGAGCAGTTCTTC
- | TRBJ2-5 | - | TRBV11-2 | CASSFQDGSGETQYF | TGTGCCAGCAGCTTCCAGGACGGGAGTGGAGAGACCCAGTACTTC
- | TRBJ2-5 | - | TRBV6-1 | CASSDRGRGTQETQYF | TGTGCCAGCAGTGACCGTGGTCGGGGCACGCAAGAGACCCAGTACTTC
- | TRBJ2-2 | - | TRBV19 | CASTNNRGATGELFF | TGTGCCAGTACCAATAATAGGGGGGCTACCGGGGAGCTGTTTTTT
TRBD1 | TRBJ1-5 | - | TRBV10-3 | CAISLTGVDQPQHF | TGTGCCATCAGTCTGACAGGGGTCGATCAGCCCCAGCATTTT
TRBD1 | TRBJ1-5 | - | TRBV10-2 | CASSGGDSQPQHF | TGCGCCAGCAGTGGCGGGGACAGTCAGCCCCAGCATTTT
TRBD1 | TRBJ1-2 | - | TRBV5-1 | CASSLGTGIMGGYTF | TGCGCCAGCAGCCTAGGGACAGGGATCATGGGTGGCTACACCTTC
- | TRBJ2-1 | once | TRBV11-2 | CASSLDSPLWNEQFF | TGTGCCAGCAGCTTAGATTCCCCGCTATGGAATGAGCAGTTCTTC
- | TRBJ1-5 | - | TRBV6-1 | CASKATASNQPQHF | TGTGCCAGCAAGGCTACGGCTTCCAATCAGCCCCAGCATTTT
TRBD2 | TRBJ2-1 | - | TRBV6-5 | CASSYSWREGYNEQFF | TGTGCCAGCAGTTACTCTTGGCGGGAGGGTTACAATGAGCAGTTCTTC
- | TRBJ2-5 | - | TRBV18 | CASSIRQEETQYF | TGTGCCAGCTCAATAAGACAGGAAGAGACCCAGTACTTC
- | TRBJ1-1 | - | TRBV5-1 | CASSSRGNTEAFF | TGCGCCAGCAGCAGCAGGGGGAACACTGAAGCTTTCTTT
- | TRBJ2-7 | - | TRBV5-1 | CASSFRGNYEQYF | TGCGCCAGCAGCTTCAGGGGAAACTACGAGCAGTACTTC
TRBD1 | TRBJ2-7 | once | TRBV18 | CASSPGTGSTEQYF | TGTGCCAGCTCTCCCGGGACAGGGTCTACGGAGCAGTACTTC
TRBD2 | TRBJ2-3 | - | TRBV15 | CATSRAGTPGLAGGPGITQYF | TGTGCCACCAGCAGAGCAGGGACCCCGGGACTAGCGGGAGGGCCGGGCATTACGCAGTATTTT
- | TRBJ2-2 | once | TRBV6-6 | CASLGLYNTGELFF | TGTGCCAGCCTAGGACTATACAACACCGGGGAGCTGTTTTTT
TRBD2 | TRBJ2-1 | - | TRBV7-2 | CSQGRGAQFF | TGTTCACAAGGGCGGGGGGCCCAGTTCTTC
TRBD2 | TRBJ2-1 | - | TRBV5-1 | CASSLGPSGYNEQFF | TGCGCCAGCAGCTTGGGCCCTAGCGGGTACAATGAGCAGTTCTTC
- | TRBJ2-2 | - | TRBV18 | CASSPRGELGTGELFF | TGTGCCAGCTCACCAAGAGGGGAACTGGGGACCGGGGAGCTGTTTTTT
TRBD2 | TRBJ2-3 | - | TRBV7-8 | CASSLGLRGDTQYF | TGTGCCAGCAGCTTAGGGTTGCGGGGGGATACGCAGTATTTT